Reported below is one T cell receptor (beta chain). Its antigen is not identified. This specimen comes from a study of CD8+CD57+ T cells in acquired aplastic anemia. Background on the study: DNA from sorted CD4+ and CD8+ cells averaged around 3.5 ug. Healthy CD8+ samples averaged around 11 million reads.

Study-wide findings and caveats: Some 30 shared CD8+ CDR3s appeared highly expressed within patients' immunodominant clones. Patients and controls were not found to differ significantly in CD8+ Simpson's diversity.

The template for TCR beta VDJ and CDR3 sequence profiling was genomic DNA. MiXCR, applied by TCRdb to the reads, yields one record per CDR3 protein. The sample includes about 81,000 distinct CDR3 sequences, approximately 45% of them seen just once. V lost 1 base, J lost 14 bases, and 6 bases lay in between. Germline assignment: CDR1 MGHRA and CDR2 YSYEKL. The CDR3 sequence is 11 residues long. This clonotype originated in a human donor in good health, serving as a control. The chain combines TRBV4-1 with TRBJ1-6; D call uncertain. The sequencing input was sorted CD4+, CD8+, or CD8+CD57+ T cells (not recorded which) from PBMCs. The CDR3: CASSQGLTLHF. The CDR3 DNA is TGCGCCAGCAGCCAAGGCCTTACCCTCCACTTT.